These 18 T cell receptor beta chains came from one sample sequenced in a study of technical replicates of blood from several donors (dated by TCRdb to 2016 to 2017). Libraries were built with the immunoSEQ multiplex PCR assay. TCRdb carries this immuneACCESS record with in-frame sequences only. Its versions omit some clonotypes, under half of them owing to an unresolved V gene in the studies checked, with the rest unexplained. The sample yields roughly 100,000 clones; about 96% were counted once. The ten largest clones take up about 0.35% of the sample. Sequencing input: T cells isolated from PBMCs. All receptors come from a human donor in good health.

The J gene is TRBJ2-7, the V gene TRBV2, with 8 positions matching TRBD2. J gave up 3 bases and V 8 bases, and 6 bases lay outside the gene matches. This CDR3 region has 13 residues. Germline assignment: CDR1 SNHLY and CDR2 FYNNEI. CDR3 sequence (DNA): TGTGCCAGCCTCGGGAGGGCCGACTACGAGCAGTACTTC. Protein sequence: CASLGRADYEQYF.

The chain employs TRBV30 and TRBJ2-5; the match to TRBD2 covers 14 bases. CDR1 and CDR2 (germline): GTSNPN, SVGIG (reference sequence). This CDR3 is 14 amino acids long. The V gene end was trimmed by 5 bases and the J gene end by 5 bases; junction bases not matched to a gene: 4. The CDR3 DNA follows: TGTGCCTGGGGGACTAGCGGGAGTGGGGAGACCCAGTACTTC. Residues: CAWGTSGSGETQYF. Full variable domain (missing parts from reference TRBV30 and TRBJ2-5): SQTIHQWPATLVQPVGSPLSLECTVEGTSNPNLYWYRQAAGRGLQLLFYSVGIGQISSEVPQNLSASRPQDRQFILSSKKLLLSDSGFYLCAWGTSGSGETQYFGPGTRLLVL.

This chain uses TRBV5-6 with TRBJ2-2; TRBD1 matches 9 bases. There are 15 residues in the CDR3. Trimming cost V 4 bases and J 3 bases; bases outside gene matches: 4. The germline V gene encodes CDR1 SGHDT and CDR2 YYEEEE. CDR3 protein: CASSTDRGYTGELFF. The CDR3 DNA reads as TGTGCCAGCAGCACGGACAGGGGCTACACCGGGGAGCTGTTTTTT.

The V call is TRBV27, the J call TRBJ1-5, with D hard to call. This CDR3 region has 16 residues. The V and J ends lost 5 bases and 0 bases respectively, with 14 bases between them. The germline CDR1 and CDR2 sequences are MNHEY and SMNVEV (reference sequence). CDR3 amino acids: CASSPRTEYSNQPQHF. Written as DNA, the CDR3 is TGTGCCAGCAGTCCTCGGACTGAGTATAGCAATCAGCCCCAGCATTTT.

This chain uses TRBV19 with TRBJ1-5, with D possibly TRBD1 on 5 matching bases. Per germline, CDR1 LNHDA and CDR2 SQIVND (reference sequence). Trimming cost V 2 bases and J 5 bases, with 10 bases left between them. The CDR3 consists of 14 residues. For the CDR3, the DNA is TGTGCCAGTAGTATATATGGGGCCCATCAGCCCCAGCATTTT. Protein product: CASSIYGAHQPQHF.

V usage is TRBV2 and J usage is TRBJ1-1; D gene ambiguous. V was clipped by 6 bases and J by 0 bases, with 17 bases between them. CDR1 is SNHLY, CDR2 FYNNEI, per germline. The CDR3 runs 16 residues. Here the CDR3 DNA reads TGTGCCAGCAGAGGAATGGACGACTACATGAACACTGAAGCTTTCTTT. Translated: CASRGMDDYMNTEAFF.

The chain is built from TRBV6-5 and TRBJ1-2, with 9 bases identical to TRBD1. Germline V CDR1 and CDR2: MNHEY, SVGAGI. V gave up 6 bases and J gave up 4 bases; unmatched junction bases: 6. The CDR3 covers 14 residues. CDR3 in amino acids: CASRRTGEAYGYTF. The CDR3 region has the DNA TGTGCCAGCAGAAGGACAGGGGAGGCCTATGGCTACACCTTC.

This clone was counted once. The V and J genes are TRBV6-5 and TRBJ1-2; TRBD1 is a possible D gene (5 bases). Germline V CDR1 and CDR2: MNHEY, SVGAGI. The CDR3 contains 13 residues. V lost 5 bases to trimming and J lost 4 bases, with 11 bases between them. The CDR3 nucleotides are TGTGCCAGCAGTACCACGACAGCCTATGGCTACACCTTC. As protein: CASSTTTAYGYTF.

The rearrangement uses TRBV5-1 and TRBJ1-2, with TRBD1 matching 12 bases. Germline V lookup: CDR1 SGHRS, CDR2 YFSETQ. J gave up 0 bases and V 2 bases, and 5 bases lay outside the gene matches. The CDR3 length is 17 residues. The CDR3 nucleotides read TGCGCCAGCAGCTTCCAGGGACAGGGGGCCACTAACTATGGCTACACCTTC. This sequence encodes CASSFQGQGATNYGYTF. Supplemented by reference TRBV5-1 and TRBJ1-2, the full variable domain reads KAGVTQTPRYLIKTRGQQVTLSCSPISGHRSVSWYQQTPGQGLQFLFEYFSETQRNKGNFPGRFSGRQFSNSRSEMNVSTLELGDSALYLCASSFQGQGATNYGYTFGSGTRLTVV.

This rearrangement joins TRBV11-1 to TRBJ2-2; D unresolved. The CDR3 is made up of 11 amino acids. From germline, CDR1 is SGHAT and CDR2 FQDESV (reference sequence). The ends were cut back, 5 bases at V and 6 bases at J, with 4 bases in the middle. The CDR3: CASSPAGELFF. CDR3 DNA: TGTGCCAGCAGCCCGGCCGGGGAGCTGTTTTTT.

The chain couples TRBV27 to TRBJ1-1; D unresolved. From germline, CDR1 is MNHEY and CDR2 SMNVEV (reference sequence). V dropped 1 base and J dropped 1 base, with 7 bases sitting between them. There are 14 residues in the CDR3. In DNA form, the CDR3 reads TGTGCCAGCAGTTTATTTGTCAAGAACACTGAAGCTTTCTTT. Translation: CASSLFVKNTEAFF.

This chain connects TRBV28 to TRBJ2-3; D is perhaps TRBD2 (5 bases). This CDR3 has 15 residues. V lost 6 bases and J 1 base, leaving 14 bases between the germline ends. Per germline, CDR1 MDHEN and CDR2 SYDVKM. This CDR3 reads CASRDSQSRTDTQYF. In DNA, the CDR3 is TGTGCCAGCAGGGACTCACAAAGCCGCACAGATACGCAGTATTTT.

Notes on this clone: Distinct nucleotide sequences in the sample also encode this CDR3. This chain links TRBV27 with TRBJ1-1, with D unresolved. Germline CDR1 MNHEY, CDR2 SMNVEV (reference sequence). The CDR3 loop spans 12 amino acids. Deletions cut 6 bases from V and 4 bases from J, with 9 bases between. The CDR3 DNA reads as TGTGCCAGCAGGGCCGGCGGCACTGAAGCTTTCTTT. This translates into CASRAGGTEAFF.

The chain uses TRBV9 and TRBJ2-2; 8 bases map to TRBD2. Germline loops: CDR1 SGDLS, CDR2 YYNGEE. The ends lost 4 bases at V and 2 bases at J; junction bases unmatched: 16. The CDR3 has 19 residues. The CDR3 protein is CASSTQTVAGLFNTGELFF. The CDR3 bases are TGTGCCAGCAGCACTCAGACGGTAGCGGGACTCTTTAACACCGGGGAGCTGTTTTTT.

This clone has a single count. This chain uses TRBV19 with TRBJ1-5; the D gene is possibly TRBD1 (6 bases). Trimming left V 2 bases short and J 1 base short, with 9 bases between. Germline V gives CDR1 LNHDA, CDR2 SQIVND (reference sequence). The CDR3 covers 15 residues. In DNA form, the CDR3 reads TGTGCCAGTAGTATAAGGGGGGGAAGCAATCAGCCCCAGCATTTT. Protein product: CASSIRGGSNQPQHF.

The V call is TRBV18, the J call TRBJ2-5; D not resolved. V was cut by 3 bases and J by 1 base, with 6 bases left in between. Germline V gene sequence: CDR1 KGHSH, CDR2 LQKENI. This CDR3 has 13 amino acids. CDR3 residues: CASSPGSQETQYF. The CDR3 bases are TGTGCCAGCTCACCGGGCAGCCAAGAGACCCAGTACTTC.

This chain joins TRBV27 and TRBJ2-1, with TRBD2 identical over 7 bases. From germline, CDR1 is MNHEY and CDR2 SMNVEV (reference sequence). This CDR3 comprises 16 residues. The V segment lost 5 bases and the J segment 4 bases; nucleotides outside the gene matches: 11. CDR3 loop: CASSLRLAAYYNEQFF. CDR3 DNA sequence: TGTGCCAGCAGTCTCAGGCTAGCGGCTTATTACAATGAGCAGTTCTTC.

This chain connects TRBV4-2 to TRBJ2-7, with a possible D match to TRBD1 (6 bases). Germline CDR1 reads LGHNA; CDR2 reads YNFKEQ. V was pared by 4 bases and J by 4 bases, with 11 bases between. The CDR3 covers 13 residues. CDR3 nucleotide sequence: TGTGCCAGCAGCCGGGACACAGCATACGAGCAGTACTTC. It translates to CASSRDTAYEQYF.